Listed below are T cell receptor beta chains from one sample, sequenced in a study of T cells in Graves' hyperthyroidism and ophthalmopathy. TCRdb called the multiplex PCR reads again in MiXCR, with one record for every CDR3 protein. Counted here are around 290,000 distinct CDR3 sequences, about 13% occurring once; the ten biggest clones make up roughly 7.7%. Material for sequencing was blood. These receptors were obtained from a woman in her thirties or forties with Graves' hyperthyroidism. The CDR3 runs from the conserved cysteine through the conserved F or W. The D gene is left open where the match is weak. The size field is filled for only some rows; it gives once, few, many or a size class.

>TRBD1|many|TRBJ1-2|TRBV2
CASNGQGPGYTF
TGTGCCAGCAATGGACAGGGCCCTGGCTACACCTTC
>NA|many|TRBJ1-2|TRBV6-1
CASSSGVVNSYTF
TGTGCCAGCAGTTCGGGGGTGGTAAACAGCTACACCTTC
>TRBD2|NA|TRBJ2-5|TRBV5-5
CASSLGLADLETQYF
TGTGCCAGCAGCTTGGGGCTAGCGGACTTAGAGACCCAGTACTTC
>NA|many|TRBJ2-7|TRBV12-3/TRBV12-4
CASSFFYEQYF
TGTGCCAGCAGTTTTTTCTACGAGCAGTACTTC
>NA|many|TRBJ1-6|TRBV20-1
CSARQGGLLDSPLHF
TGCAGTGCTAGACAGGGAGGATTATTGGATTCACCCCTCCACTTT
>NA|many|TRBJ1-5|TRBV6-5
CASSYRLNQPQHF
TGTGCCAGCAGTTACAGGCTTAATCAGCCCCAGCATTTT
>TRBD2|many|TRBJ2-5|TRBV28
CASSSPQTSGGGGTQYF
TGTGCCAGCAGTTCTCCCCAGACTAGCGGGGGGGGGGGGACCCAGTACTTC
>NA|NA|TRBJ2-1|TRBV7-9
CASSLDRTAAGAQFF
TGTGCCAGCAGCTTAGACCGGACAGCCGCAGGGGCCCAGTTCTTC
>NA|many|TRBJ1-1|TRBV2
CASTDGAGTEAFF
TGTGCCAGCACCGACGGGGCTGGCACTGAAGCTTTCTTT
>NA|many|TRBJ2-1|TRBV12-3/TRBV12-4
CASSNSIADNEQFF
TGTGCCAGCAGTAATTCTATAGCGGACAATGAGCAGTTCTTC
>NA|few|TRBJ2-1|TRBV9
CASSVAFESYNEQFF
TGTGCCAGCAGCGTAGCGTTCGAGTCCTACAATGAGCAGTTCTTC
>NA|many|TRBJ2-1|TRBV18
CASSPQGLGTYNEQFF
TGTGCCAGCTCACCTCAGGGGCTTGGGACTTACAATGAGCAGTTCTTC
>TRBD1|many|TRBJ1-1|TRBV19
CASSGTDYEAFF
TGTGCCAGTAGTGGGACAGATTATGAAGCTTTCTTT
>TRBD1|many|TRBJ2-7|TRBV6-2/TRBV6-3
CASKGASSYEQYF
TGTGCCAGCAAGGGGGCGTCGTCCTACGAGCAGTACTTC
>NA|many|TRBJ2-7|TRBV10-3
CAISPTTRGSYEQYF
TGTGCCATCAGCCCCACGACTAGAGGGTCCTACGAGCAGTACTTC
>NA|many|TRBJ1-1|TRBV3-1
CASSQDLRGPEAFF
TGTGCCAGCAGCCAAGATTTGAGGGGCCCGGAGGCTTTCTTT
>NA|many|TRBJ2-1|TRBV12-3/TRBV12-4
CASSFLGGNEQFF
TGTGCCAGCAGTTTCCTAGGGGGTAATGAGCAGTTCTTC
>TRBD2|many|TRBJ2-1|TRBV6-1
CASSPDPGLATYNEQFF
TGTGCCAGCAGTCCGGATCCGGGACTAGCGACCTACAATGAGCAGTTCTTC
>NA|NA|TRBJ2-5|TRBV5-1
CASFDGGLGETQYF
TGCGCCAGCTTCGATGGGGGGCTAGGGGAGACCCAGTACTTC
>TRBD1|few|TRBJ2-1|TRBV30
CAFNTGAEQFF
TGTGCCTTTAACACAGGGGCTGAGCAGTTCTTC
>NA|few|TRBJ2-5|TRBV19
CASSIGFGGGEETQYF
TGTGCCAGTAGTATAGGGTTTGGGGGGGGCGAAGAGACCCAGTACTTC
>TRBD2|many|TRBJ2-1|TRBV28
CASSSDSGRALGAGEQFF
TGTGCCAGCAGTTCGGATAGCGGGAGGGCTTTAGGGGCGGGTGAGCAGTTCTTC
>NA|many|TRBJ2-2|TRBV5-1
CASSSQGTGELFF
TGCGCCAGCAGCTCACAGGGAACCGGGGAGCTGTTTTTT
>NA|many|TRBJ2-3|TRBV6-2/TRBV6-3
CASREGQSPDTQYF
TGTGCCAGCAGGGAGGGACAGTCCCCAGATACGCAGTATTTT
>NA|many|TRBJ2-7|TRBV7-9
CASSRQDYEQYF
TGTGCCAGCAGCCGACAGGACTACGAGCAGTACTTC